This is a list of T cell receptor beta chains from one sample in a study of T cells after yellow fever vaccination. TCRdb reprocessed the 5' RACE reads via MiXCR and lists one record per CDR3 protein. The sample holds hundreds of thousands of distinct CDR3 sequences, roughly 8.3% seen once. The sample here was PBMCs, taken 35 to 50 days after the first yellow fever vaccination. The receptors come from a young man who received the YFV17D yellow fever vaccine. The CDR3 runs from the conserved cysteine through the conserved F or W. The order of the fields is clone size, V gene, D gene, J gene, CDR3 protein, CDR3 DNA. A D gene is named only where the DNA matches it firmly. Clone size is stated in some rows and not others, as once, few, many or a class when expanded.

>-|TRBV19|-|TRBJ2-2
CASNHASRGGNGELFF
TGTGCCAGTAATCACGCGTCGAGGGGAGGTAACGGGGAGCTGTTTTTT
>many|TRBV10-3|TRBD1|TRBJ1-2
CAIRGQGEDYGYTF
TGTGCCATCAGGGGACAGGGAGAGGACTATGGCTACACCTTC
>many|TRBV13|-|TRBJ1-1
CASSFPNTEAFF
TGTGCCAGCAGCTTCCCGAACACTGAAGCTTTCTTT
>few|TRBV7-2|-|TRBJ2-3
CASSLVGLSGRTDTQYF
TGTGCCAGCAGCTTAGTCGGACTTTCAGGTCGCACAGATACGCAGTATTTT
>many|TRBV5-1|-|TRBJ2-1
CASSLAVLGDNEQFF
TGCGCCAGCAGCTTGGCGGTCCTCGGGGACAATGAGCAGTTCTTC
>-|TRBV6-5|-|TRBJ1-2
CASSYEQLPTSYTF
TGTGCCAGCAGTTATGAACAGTTGCCTACCAGCTACACCTTC
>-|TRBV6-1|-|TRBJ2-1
CASSRILGGAEQFF
TGTGCCAGCAGTAGAATCCTAGGGGGGGCTGAGCAGTTCTTC
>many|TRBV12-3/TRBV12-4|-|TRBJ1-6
CASRSAVYNSPLHF
TGTGCCAGCCGTAGCGCTGTCTATAATTCACCCCTCCACTTT
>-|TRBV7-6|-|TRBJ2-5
CASSLGGGISETQYF
TGTGCCAGCAGCTTGGGAGGGGGTATTTCTGAGACCCAGTACTTC
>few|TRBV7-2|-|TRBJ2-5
CASSSLRRETQYF
TGTGCCAGCAGCTCCCTGCGTCGGGAGACCCAGTACTTC
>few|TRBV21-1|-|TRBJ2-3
CASSKASRQEKPKSSTDTQYF
TGTGCCAGCAGCAAAGCTTCTCGACAGGAAAAGCCCAAGTCTAGCACAGATACGCAGTATTTT
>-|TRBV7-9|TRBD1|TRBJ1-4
CASRTGGSGKLFF
TGTGCCAGCAGAACAGGGGGATCAGGAAAACTGTTTTTT
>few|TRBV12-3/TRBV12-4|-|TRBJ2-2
CASSPRVRTGELFF
TGTGCCAGCAGCCCCCGGGTCCGCACCGGGGAGCTGTTTTTT
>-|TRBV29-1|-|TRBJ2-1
CSVSEGNEQFF
TGCAGCGTTTCCGAGGGCAATGAGCAGTTCTTC
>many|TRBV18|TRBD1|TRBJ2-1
CASSPPTGGYNEQFF
TGTGCCAGCTCACCACCGACAGGGGGGTACAATGAGCAGTTCTTC
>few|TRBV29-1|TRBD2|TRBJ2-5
CSASRLAGVQETQYF
TGCAGCGCCTCAAGACTAGCGGGGGTTCAAGAGACCCAGTACTTC
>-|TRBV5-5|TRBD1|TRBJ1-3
CASSLDVGTGSGNTIYF
TGTGCCAGCAGCTTGGACGTCGGGACAGGCTCTGGAAACACCATATATTTT
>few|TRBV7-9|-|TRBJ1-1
CASSFRRLNTEAFF
TGTGCCAGCAGCTTTAGGAGATTGAACACTGAAGCTTTCTTT
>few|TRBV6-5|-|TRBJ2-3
CASSYSQGRPDTQYF
TGTGCCAGCAGTTACTCCCAGGGTAGGCCAGATACGCAGTATTTT
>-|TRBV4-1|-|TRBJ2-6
CASSQEGTNLRPLSGANVLTF
TGCGCCAGCAGCCAAGAGGGGACAAACCTTCGCCCCCTCTCTGGGGCCAACGTCCTGACTTTC
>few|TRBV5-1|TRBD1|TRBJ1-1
CASSLSGTESTEAFF
TGCGCCAGCAGCTTGTCCGGGACAGAAAGCACTGAAGCTTTCTTT
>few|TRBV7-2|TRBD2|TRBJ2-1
CASSSQRGVNNEQFF
TGTGCCAGCAGCTCCCAGCGGGGGGTGAACAATGAGCAGTTCTTC
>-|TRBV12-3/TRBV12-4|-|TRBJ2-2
CASSGQLGGGELFF
TGTGCCAGCAGTGGGCAACTCGGAGGCGGGGAGCTGTTTTTT
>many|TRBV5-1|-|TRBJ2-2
CASSPPPGELFF
TGCGCCAGCAGCCCGCCCCCCGGGGAGCTGTTTTTT
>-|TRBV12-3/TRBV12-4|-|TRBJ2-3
CASGDSTDTQYF
TGTGCCAGCGGGGATAGCACAGATACGCAGTATTTT
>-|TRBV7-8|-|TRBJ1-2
CASSLGGRELGYTF
TGTGCCAGCAGCTTAGGCGGGAGGGAGCTCGGCTACACCTTC
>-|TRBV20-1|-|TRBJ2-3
CSAALGGNTDTQYF
TGCAGTGCTGCCCTTGGGGGTAACACAGATACGCAGTATTTT
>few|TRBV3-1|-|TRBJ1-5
CASSPFQDQPQHF
TGTGCCAGCAGCCCTTTCCAGGATCAGCCCCAGCATTTT